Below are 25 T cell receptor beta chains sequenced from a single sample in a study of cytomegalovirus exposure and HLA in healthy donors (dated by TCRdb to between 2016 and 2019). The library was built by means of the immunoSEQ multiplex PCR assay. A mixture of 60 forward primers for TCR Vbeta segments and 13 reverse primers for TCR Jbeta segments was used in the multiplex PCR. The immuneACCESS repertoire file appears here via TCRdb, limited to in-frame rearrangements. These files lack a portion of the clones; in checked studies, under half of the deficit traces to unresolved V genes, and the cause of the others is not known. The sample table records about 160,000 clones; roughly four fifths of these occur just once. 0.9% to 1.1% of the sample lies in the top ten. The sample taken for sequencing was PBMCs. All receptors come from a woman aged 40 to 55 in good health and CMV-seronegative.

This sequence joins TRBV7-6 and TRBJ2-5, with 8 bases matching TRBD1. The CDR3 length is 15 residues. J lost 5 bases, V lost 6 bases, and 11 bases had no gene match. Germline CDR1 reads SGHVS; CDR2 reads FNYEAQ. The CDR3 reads CASSTGQGIAETQYF. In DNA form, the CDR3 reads TGTGCCAGCAGTACCGGACAGGGAATCGCGGAGACCCAGTACTTC.

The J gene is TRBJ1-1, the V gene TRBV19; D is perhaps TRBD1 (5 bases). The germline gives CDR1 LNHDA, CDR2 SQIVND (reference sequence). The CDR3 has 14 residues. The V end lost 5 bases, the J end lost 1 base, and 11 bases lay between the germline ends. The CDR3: CASSPRQQNTEAFF. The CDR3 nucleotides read TGTGCCAGTAGTCCCCGACAGCAGAACACTGAAGCTTTCTTT. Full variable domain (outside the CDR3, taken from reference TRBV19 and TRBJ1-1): DGGITQSPKYLFRKEGQNVTLSCEQNLNHDAMYWYRQDPGQGLRLIYYSQIVNDFQKGDIAEGYSVSREKKESFPLTVTSAQKNPTAFYLCASSPRQQNTEAFFGQGTRLTVV.

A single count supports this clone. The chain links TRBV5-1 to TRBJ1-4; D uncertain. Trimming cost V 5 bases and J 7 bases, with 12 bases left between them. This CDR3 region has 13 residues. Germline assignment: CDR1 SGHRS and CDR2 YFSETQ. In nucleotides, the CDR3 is TGCGCCAGCAGATACCATCTTAGTGAAAAACTGTTTTTT. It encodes CASRYHLSEKLFF.

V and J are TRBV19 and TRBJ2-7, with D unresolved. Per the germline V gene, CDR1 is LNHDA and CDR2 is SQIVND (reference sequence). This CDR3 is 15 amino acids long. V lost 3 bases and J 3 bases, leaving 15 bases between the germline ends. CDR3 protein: CASSISGIDVYEQYF. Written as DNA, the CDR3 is TGTGCCAGTAGTATTTCAGGTATCGATGTCTACGAGCAGTACTTC.

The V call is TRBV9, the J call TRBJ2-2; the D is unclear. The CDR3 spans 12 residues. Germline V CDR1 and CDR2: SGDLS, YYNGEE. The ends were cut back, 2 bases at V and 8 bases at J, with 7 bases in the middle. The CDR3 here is CASSVSEGELFF. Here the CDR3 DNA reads TGTGCCAGCAGCGTGAGTGAGGGGGAGCTGTTTTTT.

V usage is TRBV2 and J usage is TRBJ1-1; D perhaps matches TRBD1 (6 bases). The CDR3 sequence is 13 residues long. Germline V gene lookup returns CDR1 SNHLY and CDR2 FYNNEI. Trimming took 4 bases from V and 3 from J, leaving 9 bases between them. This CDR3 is CASSGGGDTEAFF. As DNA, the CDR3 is TGTGCCAGCAGTGGAGGGGGAGACACTGAAGCTTTCTTT.

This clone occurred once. CDR3: CASSSKTSGSTDTQYF. Written as DNA, the CDR3 is TGTGCCAGCAGCTCCAAGACTAGCGGGAGCACAGATACGCAGTATTTT. The chain links TRBV5-4 to TRBJ2-3, with TRBD2 matching 10 bases. With 3 bases clipped from V and 0 bases from J, the junction kept 4 bases outside the gene matches. In germline, CDR1 is SGHNT, CDR2 YYREEE (reference sequence). There are 16 residues in the CDR3.

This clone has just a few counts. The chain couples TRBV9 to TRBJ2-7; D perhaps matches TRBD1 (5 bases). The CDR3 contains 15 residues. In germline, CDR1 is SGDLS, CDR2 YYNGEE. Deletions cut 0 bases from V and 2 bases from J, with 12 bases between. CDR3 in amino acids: CASSVGTTKPYEQYF. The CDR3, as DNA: TGTGCCAGCAGCGTAGGGACAACTAAACCCTACGAGCAGTACTTC.

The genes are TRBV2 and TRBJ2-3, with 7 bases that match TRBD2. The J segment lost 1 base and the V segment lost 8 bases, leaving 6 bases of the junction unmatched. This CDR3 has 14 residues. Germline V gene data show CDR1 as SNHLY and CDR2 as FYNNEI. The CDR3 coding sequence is TGTGCCAGCGGGAGGGCGGGGGGCACAGATACGCAGTATTTT. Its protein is CASGRAGGTDTQYF.

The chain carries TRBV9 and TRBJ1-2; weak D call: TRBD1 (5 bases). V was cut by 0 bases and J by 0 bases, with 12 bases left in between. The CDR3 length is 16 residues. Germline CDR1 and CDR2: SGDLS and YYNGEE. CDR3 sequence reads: CASSVAPGPSNYGYTF. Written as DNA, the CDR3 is TGTGCCAGCAGCGTAGCACCAGGGCCCTCTAACTATGGCTACACCTTC.

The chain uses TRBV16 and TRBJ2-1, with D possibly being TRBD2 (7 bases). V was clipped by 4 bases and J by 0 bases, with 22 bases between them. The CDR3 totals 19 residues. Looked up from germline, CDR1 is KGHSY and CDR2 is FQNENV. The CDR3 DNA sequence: TGTGCCAGCAGCCTAGCCCCCGGGGGGCAAGTTAGCTCCTACAATGAGCAGTTCTTC. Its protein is CASSLAPGGQVSSYNEQFF.

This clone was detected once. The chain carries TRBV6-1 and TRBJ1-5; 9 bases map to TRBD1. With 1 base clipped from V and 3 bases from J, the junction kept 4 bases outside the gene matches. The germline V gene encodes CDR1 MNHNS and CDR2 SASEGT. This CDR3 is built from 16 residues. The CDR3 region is CASSEGTGVYNQPQHF. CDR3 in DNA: TGTGCCAGCAGTGAAGGGACAGGGGTCTACAATCAGCCCCAGCATTTT.

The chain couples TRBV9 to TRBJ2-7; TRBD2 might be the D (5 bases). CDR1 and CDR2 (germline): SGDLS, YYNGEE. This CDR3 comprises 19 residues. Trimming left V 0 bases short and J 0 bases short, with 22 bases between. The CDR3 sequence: CASSVAFITWGEGSYEQYF. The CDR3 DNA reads TGTGCCAGCAGCGTAGCTTTTATTACTTGGGGAGAAGGCTCCTACGAGCAGTACTTC.

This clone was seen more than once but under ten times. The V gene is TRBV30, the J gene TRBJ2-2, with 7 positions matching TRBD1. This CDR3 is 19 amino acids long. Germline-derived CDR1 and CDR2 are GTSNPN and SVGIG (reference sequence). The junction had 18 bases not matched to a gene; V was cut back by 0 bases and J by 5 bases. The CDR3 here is CAWSVRRTGSYVGTGELFF. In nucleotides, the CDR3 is TGTGCCTGGAGTGTACGCCGGACAGGTTCCTACGTGGGAACCGGGGAGCTGTTTTTT.

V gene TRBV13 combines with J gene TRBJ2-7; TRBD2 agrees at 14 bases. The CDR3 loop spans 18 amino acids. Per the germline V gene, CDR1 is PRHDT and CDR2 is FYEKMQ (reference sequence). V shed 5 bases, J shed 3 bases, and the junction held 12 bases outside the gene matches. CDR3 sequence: CASSAHGLAGGFVYEQYF. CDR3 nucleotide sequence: TGTGCCAGCAGCGCCCACGGACTAGCGGGAGGTTTCGTCTACGAGCAGTACTTC.

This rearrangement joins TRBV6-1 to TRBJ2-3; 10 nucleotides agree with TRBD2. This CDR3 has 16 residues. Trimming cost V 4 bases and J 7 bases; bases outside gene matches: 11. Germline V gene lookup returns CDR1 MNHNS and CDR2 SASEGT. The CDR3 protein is CASSGTSGWMGNTQYF. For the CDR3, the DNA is TGTGCCAGCAGTGGGACTAGCGGATGGATGGGGAATACGCAGTATTTT.

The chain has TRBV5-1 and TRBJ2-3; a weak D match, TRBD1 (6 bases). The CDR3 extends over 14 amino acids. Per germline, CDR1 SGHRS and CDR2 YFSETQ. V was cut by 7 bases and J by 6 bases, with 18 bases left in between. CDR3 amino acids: CASGLGGDWDTQYF. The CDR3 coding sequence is TGCGCCAGCGGCCTAGGGGGAGATTGGGATACGCAGTATTTT.

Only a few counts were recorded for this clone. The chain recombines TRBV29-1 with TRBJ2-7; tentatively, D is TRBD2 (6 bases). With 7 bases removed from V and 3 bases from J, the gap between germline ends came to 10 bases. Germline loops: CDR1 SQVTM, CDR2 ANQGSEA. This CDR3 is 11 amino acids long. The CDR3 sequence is CSGGDFYEQYF. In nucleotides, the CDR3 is TGCAGCGGGGGGGACTTCTACGAGCAGTACTTC.

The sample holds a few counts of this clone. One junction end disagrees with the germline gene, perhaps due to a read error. CDR3 coding DNA: TGTGCCAGCTCGCCGAGTAAGGACAGGGGTGCGAATTTT. Its protein is CASSPSKDRGANF. The rearrangement uses TRBV18 and TRBJ2-3; 9 bases are shared with TRBD1. Germline V CDR1 and CDR2: KGHSH, LQKENI. CDR3 length: 13 residues.

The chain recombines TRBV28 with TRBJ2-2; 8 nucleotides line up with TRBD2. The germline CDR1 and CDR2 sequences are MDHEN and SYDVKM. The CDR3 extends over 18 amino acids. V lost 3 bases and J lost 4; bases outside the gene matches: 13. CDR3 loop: CASSFWGAGAGATGELFF. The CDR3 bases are TGTGCCAGCAGTTTTTGGGGAGCGGGAGCGGGGGCCACCGGGGAGCTGTTTTTT.

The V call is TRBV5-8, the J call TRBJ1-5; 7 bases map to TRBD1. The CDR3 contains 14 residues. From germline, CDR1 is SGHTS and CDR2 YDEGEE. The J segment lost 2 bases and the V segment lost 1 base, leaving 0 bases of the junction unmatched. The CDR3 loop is CASSLTGGNQPQHF. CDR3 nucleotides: TGTGCCAGCAGCTTGACAGGGGGCAATCAGCCCCAGCATTTT.

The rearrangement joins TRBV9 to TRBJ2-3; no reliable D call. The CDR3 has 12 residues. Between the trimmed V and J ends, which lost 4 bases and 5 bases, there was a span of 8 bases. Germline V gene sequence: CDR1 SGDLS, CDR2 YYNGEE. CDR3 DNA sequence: TGTGCCAGCAGCCTCACTGGAGATACGCAGTATTTT. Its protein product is CASSLTGDTQYF. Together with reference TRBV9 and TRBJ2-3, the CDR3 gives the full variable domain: DSGVTQTPKHLITATGQRVTLRCSPRSGDLSVYWYQQSLDQGLQFLIQYYNGEERAKGNILERFSAQQFPDLHSELNLSSLELGDSALYFCASSLTGDTQYFGPGTRLTVL.

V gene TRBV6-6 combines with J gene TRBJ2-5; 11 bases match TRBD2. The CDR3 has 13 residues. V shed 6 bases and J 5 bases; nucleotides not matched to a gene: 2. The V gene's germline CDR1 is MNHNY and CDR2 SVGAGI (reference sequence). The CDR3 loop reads CASRLAGGETQYF. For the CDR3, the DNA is TGTGCCAGCAGGCTAGCGGGAGGCGAGACCCAGTACTTC.

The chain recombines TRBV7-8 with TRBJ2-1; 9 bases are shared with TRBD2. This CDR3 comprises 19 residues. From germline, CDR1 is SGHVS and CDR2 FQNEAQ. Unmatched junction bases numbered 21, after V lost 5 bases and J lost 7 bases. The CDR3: CASSPRASGTPKERNEQFF. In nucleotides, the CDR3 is TGTGCCAGCAGCCCAAGGGCTAGCGGGACCCCCAAGGAGCGGAATGAGCAGTTCTTC.

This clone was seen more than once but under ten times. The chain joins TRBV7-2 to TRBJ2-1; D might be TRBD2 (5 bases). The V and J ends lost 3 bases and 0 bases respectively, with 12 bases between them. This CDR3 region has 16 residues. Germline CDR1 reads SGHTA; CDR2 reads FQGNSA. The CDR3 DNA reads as TGTGCCAGCAGCTTCGACTACCCGAGCTCCTACAATGAGCAGTTCTTC. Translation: CASSFDYPSSYNEQFF.